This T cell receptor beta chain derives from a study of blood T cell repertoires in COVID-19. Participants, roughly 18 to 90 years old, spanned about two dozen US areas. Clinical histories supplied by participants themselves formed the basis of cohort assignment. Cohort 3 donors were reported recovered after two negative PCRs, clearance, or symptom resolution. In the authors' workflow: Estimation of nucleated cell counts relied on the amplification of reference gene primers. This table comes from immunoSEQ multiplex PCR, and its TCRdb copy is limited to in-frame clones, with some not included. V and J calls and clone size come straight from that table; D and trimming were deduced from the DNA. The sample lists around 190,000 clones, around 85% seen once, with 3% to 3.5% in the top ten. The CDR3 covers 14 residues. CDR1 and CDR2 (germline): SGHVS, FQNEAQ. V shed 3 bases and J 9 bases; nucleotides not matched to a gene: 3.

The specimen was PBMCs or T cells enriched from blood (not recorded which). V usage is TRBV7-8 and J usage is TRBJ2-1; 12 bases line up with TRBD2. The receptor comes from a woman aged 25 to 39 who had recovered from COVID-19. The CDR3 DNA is TGTGCCAGCAGCTTGCTAGCGGGAGGGGTTGAGCAGTTCTTC. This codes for CASSLLAGGVEQFF.